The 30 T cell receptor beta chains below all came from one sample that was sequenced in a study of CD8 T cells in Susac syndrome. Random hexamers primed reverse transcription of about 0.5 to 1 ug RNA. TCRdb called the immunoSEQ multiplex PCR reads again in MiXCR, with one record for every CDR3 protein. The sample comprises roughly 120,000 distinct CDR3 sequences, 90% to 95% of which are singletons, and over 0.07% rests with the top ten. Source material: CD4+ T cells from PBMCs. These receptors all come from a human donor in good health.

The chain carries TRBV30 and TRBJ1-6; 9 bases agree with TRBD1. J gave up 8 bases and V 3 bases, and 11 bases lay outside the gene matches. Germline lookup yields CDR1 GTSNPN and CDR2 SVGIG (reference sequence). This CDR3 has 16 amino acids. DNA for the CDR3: TGTGCCTGGAGGACGACAGGGGGACCTTGGGATTCACCCCTCCACTTT. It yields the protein CAWRTTGGPWDSPLHF.

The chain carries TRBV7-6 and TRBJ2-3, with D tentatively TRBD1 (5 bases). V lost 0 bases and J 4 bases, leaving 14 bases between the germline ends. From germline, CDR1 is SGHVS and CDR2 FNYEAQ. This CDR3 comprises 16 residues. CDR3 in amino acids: CASSLASAGSADTQYF. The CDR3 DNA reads TGTGCCAGCAGCTTAGCGAGCGCAGGGTCGGCAGATACGCAGTATTTT.

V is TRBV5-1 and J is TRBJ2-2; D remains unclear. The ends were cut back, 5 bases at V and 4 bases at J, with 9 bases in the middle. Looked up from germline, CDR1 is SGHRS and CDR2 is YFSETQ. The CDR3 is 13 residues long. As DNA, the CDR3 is TGCGCCAGCAGTGAAAGGATCACCGGGGAGCTGTTTTTT. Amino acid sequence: CASSERITGELFF.

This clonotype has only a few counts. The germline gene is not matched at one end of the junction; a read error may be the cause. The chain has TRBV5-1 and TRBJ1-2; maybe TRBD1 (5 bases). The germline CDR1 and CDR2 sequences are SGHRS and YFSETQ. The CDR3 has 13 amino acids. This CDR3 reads CASSLAGGDGYTF. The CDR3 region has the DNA TGTGCCAGCAGCTTGGCGGGGGGGGATGGCTACACCTTC. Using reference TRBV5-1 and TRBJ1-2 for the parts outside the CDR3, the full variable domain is KAGVTQTPRYLIKTRGQQVTLSCSPISGHRSVSWYQQTPGQGLQFLFEYFSETQRNKGNFPGRFSGRQFSNSRSEMNVSTLELGDSALYLCASSLAGGDGYTFGSGTRLTVV.

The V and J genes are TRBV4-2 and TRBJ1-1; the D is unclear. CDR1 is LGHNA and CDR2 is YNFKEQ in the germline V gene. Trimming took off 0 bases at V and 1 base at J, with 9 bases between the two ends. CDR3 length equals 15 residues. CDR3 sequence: CASSQDFGQNTEAFF. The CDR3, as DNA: TGTGCCAGCAGCCAAGATTTTGGTCAGAACACTGAAGCTTTCTTT.

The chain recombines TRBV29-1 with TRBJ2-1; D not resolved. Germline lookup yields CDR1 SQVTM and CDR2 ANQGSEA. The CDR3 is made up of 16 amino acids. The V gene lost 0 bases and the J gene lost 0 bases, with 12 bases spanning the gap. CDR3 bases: TGCAGCGTTGAAGATGGAACCAAGCGCTCCTACAATGAGCAGTTCTTC. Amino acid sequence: CSVEDGTKRSYNEQFF.

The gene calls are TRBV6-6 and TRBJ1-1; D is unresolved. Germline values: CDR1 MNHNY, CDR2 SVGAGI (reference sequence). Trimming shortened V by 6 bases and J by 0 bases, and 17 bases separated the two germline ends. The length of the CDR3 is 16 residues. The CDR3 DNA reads TGTGCCAGCAGGCACCTACGTACCGGGTTGAACACTGAAGCTTTCTTT. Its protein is CASRHLRTGLNTEAFF.

CDR3 protein: CASSPTGLSYNEQFF. CDR3 nucleotide sequence: TGTGCCAGCAGCCCAACAGGGCTCTCCTACAATGAGCAGTTCTTC. The chain is built from TRBV7-9 and TRBJ2-1; tentatively, D is TRBD1 (6 bases). Germline V gene sequence: CDR1 SEHNR, CDR2 FQNEAQ (reference sequence). CDR3 length equals 15 residues. The V gene lost 5 bases and the J gene lost 0 bases, with 11 bases spanning the gap.

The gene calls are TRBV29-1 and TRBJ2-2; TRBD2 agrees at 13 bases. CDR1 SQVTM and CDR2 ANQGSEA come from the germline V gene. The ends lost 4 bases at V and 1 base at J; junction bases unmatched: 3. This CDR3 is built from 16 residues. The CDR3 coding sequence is TGCAGCGTTGCGGGACTAGCGGGGTTGAACACCGGGGAGCTGTTTTTT. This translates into CSVAGLAGLNTGELFF.

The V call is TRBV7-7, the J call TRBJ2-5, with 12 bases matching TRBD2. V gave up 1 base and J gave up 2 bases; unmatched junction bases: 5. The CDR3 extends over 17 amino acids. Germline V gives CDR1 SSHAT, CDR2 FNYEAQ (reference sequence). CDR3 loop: CASSLGRTSGAQETQYF. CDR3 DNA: TGTGCCAGCAGCTTAGGCCGGACTAGCGGGGCTCAAGAGACCCAGTACTTC.

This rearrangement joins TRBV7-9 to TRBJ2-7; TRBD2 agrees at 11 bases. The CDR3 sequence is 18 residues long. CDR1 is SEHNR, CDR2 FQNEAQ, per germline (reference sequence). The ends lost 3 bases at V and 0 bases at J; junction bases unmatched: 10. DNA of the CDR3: TGTGCCAGCAGCTTCTCGGGACTAGCGGACCGGGACTCCTACGAGCAGTACTTC. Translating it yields CASSFSGLADRDSYEQYF.

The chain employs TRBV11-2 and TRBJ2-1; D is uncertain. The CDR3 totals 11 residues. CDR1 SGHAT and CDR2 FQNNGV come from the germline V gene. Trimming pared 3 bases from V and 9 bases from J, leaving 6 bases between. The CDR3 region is CASSFQVEQFF. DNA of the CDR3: TGTGCCAGCAGCTTCCAGGTTGAGCAGTTCTTC.

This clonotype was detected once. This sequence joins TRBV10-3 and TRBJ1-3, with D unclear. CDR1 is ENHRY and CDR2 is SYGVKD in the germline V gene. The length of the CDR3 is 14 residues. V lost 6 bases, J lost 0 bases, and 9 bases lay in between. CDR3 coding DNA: TGTGCCATCAGGGCCGGGAACTCTGGAAACACCATATATTTT. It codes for CAIRAGNSGNTIYF.

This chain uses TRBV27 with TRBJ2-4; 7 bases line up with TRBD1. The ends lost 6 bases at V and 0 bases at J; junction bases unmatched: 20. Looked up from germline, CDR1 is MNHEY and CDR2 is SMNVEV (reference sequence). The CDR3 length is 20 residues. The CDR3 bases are TGTGCCAGCAGAGTCACGCGAGACAGGGCCCTCCTGGAAGCCAAAAACATTCAGTACTTC. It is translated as CASRVTRDRALLEAKNIQYF.

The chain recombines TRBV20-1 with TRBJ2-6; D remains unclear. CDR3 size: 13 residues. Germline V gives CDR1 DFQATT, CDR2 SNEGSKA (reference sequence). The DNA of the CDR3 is TGCCTCGCCAGAGGAACTGGGGCCAACGTCCTGACTTTC. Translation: CLARGTGANVLTF.

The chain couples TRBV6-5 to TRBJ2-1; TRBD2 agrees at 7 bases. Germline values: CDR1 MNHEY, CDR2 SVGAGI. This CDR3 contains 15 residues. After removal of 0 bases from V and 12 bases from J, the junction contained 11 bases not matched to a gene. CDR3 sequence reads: CASSYSTVASGRQFF. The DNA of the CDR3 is TGTGCCAGCAGTTACTCGACGGTGGCTAGCGGAAGGCAGTTCTTC.

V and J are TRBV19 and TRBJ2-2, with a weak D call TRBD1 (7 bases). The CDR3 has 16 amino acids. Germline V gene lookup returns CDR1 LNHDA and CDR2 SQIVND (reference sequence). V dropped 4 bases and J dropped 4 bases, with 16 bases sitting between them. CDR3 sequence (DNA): TGTGCCAGTAGTACCCGGACAGGAGGGGTCACCGGGGAGCTGTTTTTT. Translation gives CASSTRTGGVTGELFF.

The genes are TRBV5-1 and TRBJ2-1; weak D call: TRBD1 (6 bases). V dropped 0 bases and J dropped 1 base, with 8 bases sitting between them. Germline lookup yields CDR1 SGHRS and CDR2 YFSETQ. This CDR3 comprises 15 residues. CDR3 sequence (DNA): TGCGCCAGCAGCTTGGGCCAGGGGTCCTACAATGAGCAGTTCTTC. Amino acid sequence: CASSLGQGSYNEQFF.

CDR3 loop: CASSYGEEQFF. CDR3 nucleotides: TGTGCCAGCAGTTATGGGGAAGAGCAGTTCTTC. The chain has TRBV6-2 or TRBV6-3 and TRBJ2-1; unclear D gene. Looked up from germline, CDR1 is MNHEY and CDR2 is SVGEGT. The CDR3 is 11 amino acids. The V end lost 3 bases, the J end lost 10 bases, and 7 bases lay between the germline ends.

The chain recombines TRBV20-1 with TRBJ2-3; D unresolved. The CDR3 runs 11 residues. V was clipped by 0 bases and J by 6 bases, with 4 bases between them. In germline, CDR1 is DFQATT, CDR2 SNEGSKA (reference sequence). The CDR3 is CSAREVDTQYF. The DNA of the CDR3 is TGCAGTGCTAGAGAGGTGGATACGCAGTATTTT.

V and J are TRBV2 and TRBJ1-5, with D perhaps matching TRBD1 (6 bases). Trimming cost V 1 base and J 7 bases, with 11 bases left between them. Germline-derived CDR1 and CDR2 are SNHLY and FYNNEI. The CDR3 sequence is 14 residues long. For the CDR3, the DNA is TGTGCCAGCAGTGAAGTCAGGGGATACCAGCCCCAGCATTTT. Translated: CASSEVRGYQPQHF.

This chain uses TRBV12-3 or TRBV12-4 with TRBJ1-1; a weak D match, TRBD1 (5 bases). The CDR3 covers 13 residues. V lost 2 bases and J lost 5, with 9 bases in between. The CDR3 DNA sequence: TGTGCCAGCAGTTTAAGGGGAGGAACTGAAGCTTTCTTT. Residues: CASSLRGGTEAFF.

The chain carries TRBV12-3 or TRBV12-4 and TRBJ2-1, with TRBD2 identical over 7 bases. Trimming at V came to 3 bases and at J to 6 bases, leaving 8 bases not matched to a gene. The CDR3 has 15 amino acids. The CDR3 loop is CASSLRLAESNEQFF. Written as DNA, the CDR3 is TGTGCCAGCAGTTTGCGTCTAGCGGAATCCAATGAGCAGTTCTTC.

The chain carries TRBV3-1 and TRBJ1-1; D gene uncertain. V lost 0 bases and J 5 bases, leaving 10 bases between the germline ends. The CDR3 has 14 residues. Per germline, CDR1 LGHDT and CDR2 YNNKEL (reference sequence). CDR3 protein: CASSQDPIGTEAFF. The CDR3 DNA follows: TGTGCCAGCAGCCAAGATCCGATAGGGACTGAAGCTTTCTTT.

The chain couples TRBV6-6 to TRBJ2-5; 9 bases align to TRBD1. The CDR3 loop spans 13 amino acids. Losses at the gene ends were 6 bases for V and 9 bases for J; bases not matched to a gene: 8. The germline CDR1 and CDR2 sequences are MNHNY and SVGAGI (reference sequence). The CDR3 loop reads CASSPGTGMPQYF. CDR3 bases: TGTGCCAGCAGCCCCGGGACAGGGATGCCCCAGTACTTC.

The CDR3 nucleotides are TGCAGTGCTGGTTCGGCACTTCTAGCGGGCAGCTCCTACGAGCAGTACTTC. It codes for CSAGSALLAGSSYEQYF. V and J are TRBV20-1 and TRBJ2-7; 8 nucleotides align to TRBD2. The V segment lost 5 bases and the J segment 0 bases; nucleotides outside the gene matches: 15. The CDR3 has 17 amino acids. Germline V gives CDR1 DFQATT, CDR2 SNEGSKA (reference sequence).

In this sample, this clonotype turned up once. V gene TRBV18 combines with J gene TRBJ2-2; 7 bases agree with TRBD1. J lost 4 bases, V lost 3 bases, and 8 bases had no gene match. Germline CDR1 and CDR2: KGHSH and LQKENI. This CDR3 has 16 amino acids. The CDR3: CASSPLGQTSTGELFF. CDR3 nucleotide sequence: TGTGCCAGCTCACCGCTGGGACAGACGTCCACCGGGGAGCTGTTTTTT.

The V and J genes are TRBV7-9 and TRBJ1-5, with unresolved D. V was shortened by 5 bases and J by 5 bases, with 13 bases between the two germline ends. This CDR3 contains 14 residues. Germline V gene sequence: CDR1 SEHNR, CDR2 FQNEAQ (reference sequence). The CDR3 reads CASSRGNIHQPQHF. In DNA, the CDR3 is TGTGCCAGCAGCCGTGGGAACATCCATCAGCCCCAGCATTTT.

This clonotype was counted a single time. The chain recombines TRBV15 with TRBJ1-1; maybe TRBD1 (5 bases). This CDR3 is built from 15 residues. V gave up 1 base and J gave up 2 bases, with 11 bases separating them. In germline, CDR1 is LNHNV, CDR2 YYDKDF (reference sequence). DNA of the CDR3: TGTGCCACCAGCAGAGGGGGAGGGGTTAACACTGAAGCTTTCTTT. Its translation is CATSRGGGVNTEAFF.

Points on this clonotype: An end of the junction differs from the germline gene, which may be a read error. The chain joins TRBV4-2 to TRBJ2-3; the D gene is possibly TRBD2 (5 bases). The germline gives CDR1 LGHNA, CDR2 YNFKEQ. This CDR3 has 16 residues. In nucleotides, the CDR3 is TGCGCCAGCAGCCAAGAACTAGGCAGTCGCACAGATACGCAGTATTTT. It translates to CASSQELGSRTDTQYF.